This TCR beta chain was recorded in a study of blood T cell repertoires in COVID-19. For the study at large: Material from acute and convalescent COVID-19 was sourced from the United States, Italy and Spain. T cells, B-cell-depleted T cells, or PBMCs supplied cDNA or gDNA.

There are 19 residues in the CDR3. The authors' processing: Amplification of reference gene primers was used by the study to estimate nucleated cell counts. Only in-frame clones appear in the TCRdb table, and some are missing; sequencing was by immunoSEQ multiplex PCR. V and J calls and clone size are given by that table; D and trimming were obtained from the DNA. The table includes approximately 130,000 clones, 84% detected once. This sequence was found in a human donor in a cohort sampled during active COVID-19. Sequencing input: peripheral blood. The chain carries TRBV7-5 and TRBJ2-6; the table's D gene call, TRBD2, was not cross checked with the DNA. TRBV7-5 constitutes a pseudogene. Here the CDR3 reads CARSLRPRGGVSGANVLTF. CDR3 nucleotides: TGTGCCAGAAGCTTAAGACCCCGGGGGGGGGTCTCTGGGGCCAACGTCCTGACTTTC.